The 23 T cell receptor beta chains below all came from one sample that was sequenced in a study of cytomegalovirus exposure and HLA in healthy donors. The PCR used 60 Vbeta and 13 Jbeta primers. The repertoire was sequenced with immunoSEQ multiplex PCR; TCRdb's copy has only in-frame clones and lacks some. This table has approximately 140,000 clones, 82% appearing once. The sample was PBMCs. These receptors all come from a man in his late teens or twenties in good health and CMV-seropositive.

The chain uses TRBV29-1 and TRBJ1-1, with 7 bases aligning to TRBD1. This CDR3 is 14 amino acids long. Germline CDR1 is SQVTM and CDR2 is ANQGSEA. V gave up 0 bases and J gave up 6 bases; unmatched junction bases: 7. The CDR3 is CSVEDEGAESEAFF. The CDR3 region has the DNA TGCAGCGTTGAAGATGAGGGGGCGGAATCTGAAGCTTTCTTT.

This chain joins TRBV5-1 and TRBJ2-2, with TRBD2 identical over 10 bases. The CDR3 spans 19 residues. With V trimmed by 4 bases and J by 0 bases, 12 bases remained unmatched. CDR1 SGHRS and CDR2 YFSETQ come from the germline V gene. The chain's CDR3 is CASSLAPGLAGANTGELFF. CDR3 coding DNA: TGCGCCAGCAGCCTAGCCCCCGGTCTAGCGGGGGCGAACACCGGGGAGCTGTTTTTT.

V gene TRBV6-5 combines with J gene TRBJ1-1, with D perhaps matching TRBD1 (6 bases). V lost 3 bases, J lost 4 bases, and 12 bases lay in between. Germline V gene lookup returns CDR1 MNHEY and CDR2 SVGAGI. The CDR3 totals 14 residues. This CDR3 reads CASSYQGWTTEAFF. CDR3 DNA sequence: TGTGCCAGCAGTTATCAGGGGTGGACCACTGAAGCTTTCTTT.

The chain couples TRBV5-1 to TRBJ2-5, with D perhaps TRBD2 (6 bases). The CDR3 is 16 amino acids. Germline V lookup: CDR1 SGHRS, CDR2 YFSETQ. Trimming pared 3 bases from V and 3 bases from J, leaving 18 bases between. The CDR3 here is CASSSTPGLPKETQYF. CDR3 nucleotides: TGCGCCAGCAGCTCAACACCGGGACTCCCCAAAGAGACCCAGTACTTC.

This chain joins TRBV7-9 and TRBJ2-5; 8 bases are a match to TRBD1. This CDR3 region has 14 residues. With V trimmed by 3 bases and J by 1 base, 1 base remained unmatched. CDR1 SEHNR and CDR2 FQNEAQ come from the germline V gene (reference sequence). The CDR3 protein is CASSFTGGQETQYF. CDR3 bases: TGTGCCAGCAGCTTTACAGGGGGCCAAGAGACCCAGTACTTC.

J is TRBJ2-7 and V is TRBV7-9, with 9 bases fitting TRBD1. With V trimmed by 6 bases and J by 0 bases, 6 bases remained unmatched. The length of the CDR3 is 15 residues. Germline V lookup: CDR1 SEHNR, CDR2 FQNEAQ (reference sequence). The CDR3 reads CASSPPDRGSYEQYF. The CDR3 region has the DNA TGTGCCAGCAGTCCCCCGGACAGGGGCTCCTACGAGCAGTACTTC.

This clone showed up just a few times. V gene TRBV5-6 combines with J gene TRBJ1-4; 10 bases map to TRBD1. The CDR3 contains 16 residues. Germline V gene data show CDR1 as SGHDT and CDR2 as YYEEEE. After removal of 4 bases from V and 7 bases from J, the junction contained 10 bases not matched to a gene. The CDR3 region is CASSPDRGRVSEKLFF. The CDR3, as DNA: TGTGCCAGCAGCCCTGACAGGGGGCGCGTCTCTGAAAAACTGTTTTTT.

The genes are TRBV19 and TRBJ2-5; tentative D call: TRBD2 (5 bases). CDR1 LNHDA and CDR2 SQIVND come from the germline V gene (reference sequence). CDR3 length: 15 residues. The V gene lost 1 base and the J gene lost 5 bases, with 14 bases spanning the gap. The DNA for the CDR3 is TGTGCCAGTAGTATAGCCTCTGGAGGTGCGGAGACCCAGTACTTC. This translates into CASSIASGGAETQYF.

J is TRBJ1-1 and V is TRBV7-9; D not resolved. Deletions cut 4 bases from V and 11 bases from J, with 17 bases between. Germline V gene data show CDR1 as SEHNR and CDR2 as FQNEAQ (reference sequence). The CDR3 is made up of 13 amino acids. CDR3 bases: TGTGCCAGCAGCTCCCCCCCTGACGGGGTGGCTTTCTTT. Residues: CASSSPPDGVAFF. The full variable domain, with the rest looked up from reference TRBV7-9 and TRBJ1-1, is DTGVSQNPRHKITKRGQNVTFRCDPISEHNRLYWYRQTLGQGPEFLTYFQNEAQLEKSRLLSDRFSAERPKGSFSTLEIQRTEQGDSAMYLCASSSPPDGVAFFGQGTRLTVV.

V is TRBV28 and J is TRBJ1-2; 8 bases align to TRBD1. V shed 6 bases and J 6 bases; nucleotides not matched to a gene: 15. The CDR3 totals 16 residues. Germline V lookup: CDR1 MDHEN, CDR2 SYDVKM. CDR3 DNA sequence: TGTGCCAGCAGGGAACAGTTAGGACAGGGTTCGAATGGCTACACCTTC. Translation: CASREQLGQGSNGYTF.

This chain joins TRBV19 and TRBJ2-3, with 12 bases lining up with TRBD2. The germline V gene encodes CDR1 LNHDA and CDR2 SQIVND (reference sequence). The V and J ends lost 3 bases and 3 bases, in that order; junction bases with no gene match: 4. The length of the CDR3 is 16 residues. As DNA, the CDR3 is TGTGCCAGTAGTATTGCCGGGACTAGCGGGACAGATACGCAGTATTTT. This codes for CASSIAGTSGTDTQYF.

V usage is TRBV5-1 and J usage is TRBJ2-1; 13 bases agree with TRBD2. The CDR3 spans 16 residues. Germline lookup yields CDR1 SGHRS and CDR2 YFSETQ. V lost 2 bases and J lost 4; bases outside the gene matches: 3. CDR3 DNA sequence: TGCGCCAGCAGCTTAGGGACTAGCGGGGATTACAATGAGCAGTTCTTC. Translated: CASSLGTSGDYNEQFF.

The chain joins TRBV7-9 to TRBJ1-3; D call uncertain. The V and J ends lost 5 bases and 11 bases respectively, with 19 bases between them. This CDR3 is built from 14 residues. Germline CDR1 SEHNR, CDR2 FQNEAQ (reference sequence). The CDR3 loop is CASSLTGGELPIYF. DNA for the CDR3: TGTGCCAGCAGCCTCACCGGCGGGGAGCTACCCATATATTTT.

V and J are TRBV6-5 and TRBJ2-1, with 10 nucleotides matching TRBD2. CDR1 MNHEY and CDR2 SVGAGI come from the germline V gene. The CDR3 runs to 15 residues. V dropped 6 bases and J dropped 6; count of bases not matched to a gene: 8. The CDR3 is CASRSLAGVTNEQFF. CDR3 in DNA: TGTGCCAGCAGGTCTCTAGCGGGAGTTACCAATGAGCAGTTCTTC.

This sequence joins TRBV9 and TRBJ2-7, with D possibly matching TRBD2 (6 bases). V was cut by 0 bases and J by 3 bases, with 16 bases left in between. Germline V gives CDR1 SGDLS, CDR2 YYNGEE. The CDR3 runs 16 residues. The CDR3 nucleotides read TGTGCCAGCAGCGTAGGGGGAGGCGCCTTGGTCTACGAGCAGTACTTC. Residues: CASSVGGGALVYEQYF.

The J gene is TRBJ2-7, the V gene TRBV5-4; D gene uncertain. V lost 1 base and J 5 bases, leaving 16 bases between the germline ends. The germline V gene encodes CDR1 SGHNT and CDR2 YYREEE (reference sequence). The CDR3 consists of 15 residues. CDR3: CASSLKWLPSDEQYF. The CDR3 DNA is TGTGCCAGCAGCTTGAAGTGGCTCCCGTCCGACGAGCAGTACTTC.

This CDR3 is CSVGLAGVTGELFF. As DNA, the CDR3 is TGCAGCGTTGGACTAGCGGGAGTCACCGGGGAGCTGTTTTTT. V and J are TRBV29-1 and TRBJ2-2, with TRBD2 matching 12 bases. CDR3 length equals 14 residues. With 4 bases clipped from V and 4 bases from J, the junction kept 1 base outside the gene matches. Germline V gives CDR1 SQVTM, CDR2 ANQGSEA.

The chain uses TRBV6-1 and TRBJ1-5; possible D gene TRBD1, 6 bases. CDR3 length: 15 residues. Germline V gene lookup returns CDR1 MNHNS and CDR2 SASEGT. With 1 base removed from V and 6 bases from J, the gap between germline ends came to 13 bases. This CDR3 reads CASSEEKGEGQPQHF. The CDR3 DNA is TGTGCCAGCAGTGAAGAAAAGGGGGAGGGTCAGCCCCAGCATTTT.

V usage is TRBV6-1 and J usage is TRBJ2-7; no clear D gene. The CDR3 loop spans 15 amino acids. Trimming pared 0 bases from V and 3 bases from J, leaving 12 bases between. Germline V gives CDR1 MNHNS, CDR2 SASEGT. The DNA for the CDR3 is TGTGCCAGCAGTGAAGCGGGCCTTGAGTTCTACGAGCAGTACTTC. Protein product: CASSEAGLEFYEQYF.

This rearrangement joins TRBV15 to TRBJ2-7; TRBD1 aligns across 8 bases. Germline CDR1 and CDR2: LNHNV and YYDKDF (reference sequence). V shed 3 bases, J shed 3 bases, and the junction held 7 bases outside the gene matches. The CDR3 consists of 15 residues. CDR3 loop: CATSSSGQGSYEQYF. In nucleotides, the CDR3 is TGTGCCACCAGCAGCTCTGGACAGGGAAGCTACGAGCAGTACTTC.

This clone was counted a few times. The chain employs TRBV7-9 and TRBJ2-7, with TRBD2 matching over 13 bases. The junction had 8 bases not matched to a gene; V was cut back by 3 bases and J by 6 bases. CDR1 and CDR2 from the germline V gene are SEHNR and FQNEAQ (reference sequence). The CDR3 is made up of 16 amino acids. The CDR3 region is CASSFKLAGGLGEQYF. CDR3 sequence (DNA): TGTGCCAGCAGCTTTAAACTAGCGGGAGGGTTGGGCGAGCAGTACTTC. The full variable domain, with the rest looked up from reference TRBV7-9 and TRBJ2-7, is DTGVSQNPRHKITKRGQNVTFRCDPISEHNRLYWYRQTLGQGPEFLTYFQNEAQLEKSRLLSDRFSAERPKGSFSTLEIQRTEQGDSAMYLCASSFKLAGGLGEQYFGPGTRLTVT.

The rearrangement uses TRBV19 and TRBJ1-1; D is unclear. CDR3 length: 15 residues. Germline assignment: CDR1 LNHDA and CDR2 SQIVND (reference sequence). Trimming removed 5 bases from V and 2 bases from J, with 15 bases in between. The CDR3 bases are TGTGCCAGTAGTCCGACGGGAGGCGATAACACTGAAGCTTTCTTT. It codes for CASSPTGGDNTEAFF. Supplemented by reference TRBV19 and TRBJ1-1, the full variable domain reads DGGITQSPKYLFRKEGQNVTLSCEQNLNHDAMYWYRQDPGQGLRLIYYSQIVNDFQKGDIAEGYSVSREKKESFPLTVTSAQKNPTAFYLCASSPTGGDNTEAFFGQGTRLTVV.

The chain combines TRBV6-5 with TRBJ2-5; D is perhaps TRBD1 (6 bases). Germline CDR1 and CDR2: MNHEY and SVGAGI. V lost 4 bases and J lost 1, with 7 bases in between. CDR3 size: 13 residues. CDR3 DNA: TGTGCCAGCAGTTGGACAGCCCAAGAGACCCAGTACTTC. Encoded protein: CASSWTAQETQYF.